A few counts support the clone carrying this TCR beta chain. The target antigen is unknown. This entry belongs to a study of beta chain features in type 1 diabetes. The wider study: Sorted cell examination encompassed 85 million to 140 million cells across all samples.

Staining for CD45RO/CCR7/CD25/CD127/CD95/CD27 allowed sorting of CD4+ naive, central memory, regulatory and stem cell-like memory cells. As every portion of the isolated RNA was reverse transcribed, the sequencing read expressed TCRB transcripts. Mean read depth for naive, central memory and regulatory T cell samples was roughly 4 million reads. Libraries were prepared by immunoSEQ multiplex PCR; TCRdb keeps only in-frame clonotypes and omits some of them. The data hold about 70,000 clones, with about 48% observed a single time. Study-wide findings and caveats: Type 1 diabetes patients had moderately but significantly shorter TCRB CDR3s in all four CD4+ subsets.

The TCR comes from a man between 25 and 39 years old with type 1 diabetes. The sample comprised central memory CD4+ T cells from blood.

CDR3 amino acids: CASSRSGTGGNGNTIYF. CDR3 in DNA: TGTGCCAGCAGCCGCTCCGGGACAGGGGGAAACGGAAACACCATATATTTT. This rearrangement joins TRBV7-9 to TRBJ1-3; TRBD1 matches 11 bases. J lost 4 bases, V lost 5 bases, and 10 bases had no gene match. Per the germline V gene, CDR1 is SEHNR and CDR2 is FQNEAQ (reference sequence). This CDR3 contains 17 residues.